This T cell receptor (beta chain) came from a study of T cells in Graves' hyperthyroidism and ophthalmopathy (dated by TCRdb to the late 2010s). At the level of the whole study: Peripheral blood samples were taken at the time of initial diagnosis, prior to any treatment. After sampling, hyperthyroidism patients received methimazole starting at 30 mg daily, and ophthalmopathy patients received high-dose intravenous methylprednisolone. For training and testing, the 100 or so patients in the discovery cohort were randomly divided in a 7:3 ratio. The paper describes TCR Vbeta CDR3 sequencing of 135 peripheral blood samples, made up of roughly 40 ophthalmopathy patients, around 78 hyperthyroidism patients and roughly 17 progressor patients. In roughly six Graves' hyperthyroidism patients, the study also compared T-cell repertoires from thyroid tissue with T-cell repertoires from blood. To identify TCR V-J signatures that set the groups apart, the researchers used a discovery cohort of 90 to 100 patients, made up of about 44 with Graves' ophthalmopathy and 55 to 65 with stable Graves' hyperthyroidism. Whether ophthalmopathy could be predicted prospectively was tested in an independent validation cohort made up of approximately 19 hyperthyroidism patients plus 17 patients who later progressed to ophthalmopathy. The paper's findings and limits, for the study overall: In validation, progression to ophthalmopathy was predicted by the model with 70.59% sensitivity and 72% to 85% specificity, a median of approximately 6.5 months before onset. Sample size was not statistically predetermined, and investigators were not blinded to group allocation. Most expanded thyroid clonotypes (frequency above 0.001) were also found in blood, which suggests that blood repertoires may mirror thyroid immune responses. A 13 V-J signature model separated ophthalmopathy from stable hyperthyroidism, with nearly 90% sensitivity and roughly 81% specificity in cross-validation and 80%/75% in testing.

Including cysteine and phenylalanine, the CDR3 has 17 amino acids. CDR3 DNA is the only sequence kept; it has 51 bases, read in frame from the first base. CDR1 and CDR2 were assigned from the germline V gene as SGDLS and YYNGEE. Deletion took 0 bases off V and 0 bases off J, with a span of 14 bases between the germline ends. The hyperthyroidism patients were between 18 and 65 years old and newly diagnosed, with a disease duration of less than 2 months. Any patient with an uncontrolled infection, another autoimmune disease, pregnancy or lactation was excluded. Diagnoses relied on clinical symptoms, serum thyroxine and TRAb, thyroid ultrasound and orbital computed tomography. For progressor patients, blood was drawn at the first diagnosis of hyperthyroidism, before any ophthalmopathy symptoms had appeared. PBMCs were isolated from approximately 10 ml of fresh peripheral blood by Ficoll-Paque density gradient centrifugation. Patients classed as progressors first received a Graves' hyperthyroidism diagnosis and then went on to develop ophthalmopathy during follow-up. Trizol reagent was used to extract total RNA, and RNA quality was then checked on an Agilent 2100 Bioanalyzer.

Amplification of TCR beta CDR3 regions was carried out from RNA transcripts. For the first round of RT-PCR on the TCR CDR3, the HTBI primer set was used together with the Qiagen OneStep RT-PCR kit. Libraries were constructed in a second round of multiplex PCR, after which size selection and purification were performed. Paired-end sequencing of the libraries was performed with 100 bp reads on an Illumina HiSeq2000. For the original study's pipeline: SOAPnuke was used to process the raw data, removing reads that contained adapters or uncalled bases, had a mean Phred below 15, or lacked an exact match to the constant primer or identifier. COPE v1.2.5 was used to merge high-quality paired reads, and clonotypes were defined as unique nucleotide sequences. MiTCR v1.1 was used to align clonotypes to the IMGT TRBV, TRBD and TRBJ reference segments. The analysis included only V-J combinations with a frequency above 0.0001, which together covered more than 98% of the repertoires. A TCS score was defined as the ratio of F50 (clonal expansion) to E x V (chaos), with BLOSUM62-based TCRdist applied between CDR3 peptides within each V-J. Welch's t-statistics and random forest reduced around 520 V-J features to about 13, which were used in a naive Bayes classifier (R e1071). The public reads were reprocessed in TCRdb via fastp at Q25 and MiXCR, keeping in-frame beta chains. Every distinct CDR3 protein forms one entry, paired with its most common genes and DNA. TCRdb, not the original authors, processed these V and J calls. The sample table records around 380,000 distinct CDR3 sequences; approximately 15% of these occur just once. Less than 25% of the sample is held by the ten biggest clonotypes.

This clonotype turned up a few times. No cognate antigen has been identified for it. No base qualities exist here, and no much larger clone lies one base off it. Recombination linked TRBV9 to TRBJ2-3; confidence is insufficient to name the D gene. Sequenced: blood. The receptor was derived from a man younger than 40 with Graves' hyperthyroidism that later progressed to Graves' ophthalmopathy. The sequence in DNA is TGTGCCAGCAGCGTAGATGGGGTCATCGCGAGCACAGATACGCAGTATTTT. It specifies CASSVDGVIASTDTQYF.